The rows below give T cell receptor beta chains drawn from one sample of a study of CD8+ T cells in alopecia areata. Assay: immunoSEQ multiplex PCR; the TCRdb copy retains only in-frame clones and omits some. The data hold about 100,000 clones, with roughly 84% observed a single time. The sequencing here drew on CD8+ T cells sorted from blood, taken at week 24, from a patient treated with tofacitinib. Receptor source: a human donor with alopecia areata. Both conserved end residues are part of each CDR3. D genes are given only for firm matches. Not all rows give a size; the values are once, few, many and, for expanded clones, a class.

v_call: TRBV29-1; clone_size: once; j_call: TRBJ1-1; d_call: .; cdr3_nt: TGCAGCGCCCTGGGCCAGAACACTGAAGCTTTCTTT; cdr3_aa: CSALGQNTEAFF
v_call: TRBV4-1; clone_size: .; j_call: TRBJ2-5; d_call: TRBD2; cdr3_nt: TGCGCCAGCAGCCCCCGTGTTAGCGGGGGACAAGAGACCCAGTACTTC; cdr3_aa: CASSPRVSGGQETQYF
v_call: TRBV5-1; clone_size: .; j_call: TRBJ2-2; d_call: .; cdr3_nt: TGCGCCAGCGGTCCGAGGGGGACGAACACCGGGGAGCTGTTTTTT; cdr3_aa: CASGPRGTNTGELFF
v_call: TRBV9; clone_size: .; j_call: TRBJ2-3; d_call: TRBD2; cdr3_nt: TGTGCCAGCAGCACCGGACTAGCGGGGGGCACAGATACGCAGTATTTT; cdr3_aa: CASSTGLAGGTDTQYF
v_call: TRBV5-6; clone_size: .; j_call: TRBJ1-6; d_call: .; cdr3_nt: TGTGCCAGCAGCTTGGACGGGGGGGTAAGGGATTCACCCCTCCACTTT; cdr3_aa: CASSLDGGVRDSPLHF
v_call: TRBV7-2; clone_size: .; j_call: TRBJ2-7; d_call: TRBD2; cdr3_nt: TGTGCCAGCAGCCCGGGACTAGCGGGTCCCGACCGGGAGCAGTACTTC; cdr3_aa: CASSPGLAGPDREQYF
v_call: TRBV2; clone_size: .; j_call: TRBJ1-1; d_call: TRBD1; cdr3_nt: TGTGCCAGCAGTGGACAGGGTGACACTGAAGCTTTCTTT; cdr3_aa: CASSGQGDTEAFF
v_call: TRBV6-1; clone_size: .; j_call: TRBJ2-5; d_call: TRBD1; cdr3_nt: TGTGCCAGCAGAGGGACAGGGGGCGAGGAGACCCAGTACTTC; cdr3_aa: CASRGTGGEETQYF
v_call: TRBV7-9; clone_size: .; j_call: TRBJ2-1; d_call: TRBD1; cdr3_nt: TGTGCCAGCAGCCAGGGACAGGGGGCTGGCAATGAGCAGTTCTTC; cdr3_aa: CASSQGQGAGNEQFF
v_call: TRBV5-1; clone_size: .; j_call: TRBJ2-7; d_call: TRBD1; cdr3_nt: TGCGCCAGCAGCTTGTCTACAGGACAGGTCTACGAGCAGTACTTC; cdr3_aa: CASSLSTGQVYEQYF
v_call: TRBV19; clone_size: .; j_call: TRBJ1-1; d_call: .; cdr3_nt: TGTGCCAGTAGTCTCACAGTGAACACTGAAGCTTTCTTT; cdr3_aa: CASSLTVNTEAFF
v_call: TRBV19; clone_size: .; j_call: TRBJ2-1; d_call: TRBD2; cdr3_nt: TGTGCCAGTAGCTACTCGGGACTAGCACACAATGAGCAGTTCTTC; cdr3_aa: CASSYSGLAHNEQFF
v_call: TRBV27; clone_size: .; j_call: TRBJ1-2; d_call: .; cdr3_nt: TGTGCCAGCAGTTTTGGCAGGGCAAGCGGCTACACCTTC; cdr3_aa: CASSFGRASGYTF
v_call: TRBV12-5; clone_size: .; j_call: TRBJ2-4; d_call: .; cdr3_nt: TGTGCTAGTGGTTTGGGTACGGAGAACATTCAGTACTTC; cdr3_aa: CASGLGTENIQYF
v_call: TRBV5-5; clone_size: .; j_call: TRBJ1-2; d_call: TRBD1; cdr3_nt: TGTGCCAGCAGCTCGCCGGGACAGGGGACCGATGGCTACACCTTC; cdr3_aa: CASSSPGQGTDGYTF
v_call: TRBV7-2; clone_size: .; j_call: TRBJ2-3; d_call: .; cdr3_nt: TGTGCCAGCAGCTTTGGACCGACAGATACGCAGTATTTT; cdr3_aa: CASSFGPTDTQYF
v_call: TRBV5-1; clone_size: .; j_call: TRBJ2-7; d_call: TRBD1; cdr3_nt: TGCGCCAGCAGCTTACACCGGGACAGTGACTCCTACGAGCAGTACTTC; cdr3_aa: CASSLHRDSDSYEQYF
v_call: TRBV13; clone_size: .; j_call: TRBJ2-3; d_call: .; cdr3_nt: TGTGCCAGCAGCTTAGGACTAGTCGCGGATCCGCAGTATTTT; cdr3_aa: CASSLGLVADPQYF
v_call: TRBV5-6; clone_size: .; j_call: TRBJ1-1; d_call: .; cdr3_nt: TGTGCCAGCAGCTTGGGGTGGACCCAGAACACTGAAGCTTTCTTT; cdr3_aa: CASSLGWTQNTEAFF
v_call: TRBV4-2; clone_size: .; j_call: TRBJ2-2; d_call: .; cdr3_nt: TGTGCCAGCAGCCAAGGGGGCCAAGCGAACACCGGGGAGCTGTTTTTT; cdr3_aa: CASSQGGQANTGELFF
v_call: TRBV5-1; clone_size: .; j_call: TRBJ2-1; d_call: .; cdr3_nt: TGCGCCAGCAGCTTGTTCGAGAGCACCTCCTACAATGAGCAGTTCTTC; cdr3_aa: CASSLFESTSYNEQFF
v_call: TRBV9; clone_size: .; j_call: TRBJ1-1; d_call: .; cdr3_nt: TGTGCCAGCACCCCTCCCCGACAGACAGAAGCTTTCTTT; cdr3_aa: CASTPPRQTEAFF
v_call: TRBV29-1; clone_size: .; j_call: TRBJ1-2; d_call: .; cdr3_nt: TGCAGCGTTGAGGGTCAGGAGTACCCCGCTATCTATGGCTACACCTTC; cdr3_aa: CSVEGQEYPAIYGYTF
v_call: TRBV6-5; clone_size: .; j_call: TRBJ1-1; d_call: .; cdr3_nt: TGTGCCAGCAGTTACGGTGGTAGGACGGGAGCTTTCTTT; cdr3_aa: CASSYGGRTGAFF
v_call: TRBV7-9; clone_size: .; j_call: TRBJ1-4; d_call: .; cdr3_nt: TGTGCCAGCAGCACCTCCGCCCTAGGGGTCTCGAATGAAAAACTGTTTTTT; cdr3_aa: CASSTSALGVSNEKLFF
v_call: TRBV13; clone_size: .; j_call: TRBJ2-1; d_call: TRBD2; cdr3_nt: TGTGCCAGCAGCTTAATAAGCGGGGGGTACTACAATGAGCAGTTCTTC; cdr3_aa: CASSLISGGYYNEQFF
v_call: TRBV4-3; clone_size: few; j_call: TRBJ2-1; d_call: .; cdr3_nt: TGCGCCAGCAGCCAAGACTACCTGAGCTCCTACAATGAGCAGTTCTTC; cdr3_aa: CASSQDYLSSYNEQFF
v_call: TRBV6-5; clone_size: .; j_call: TRBJ2-1; d_call: TRBD2; cdr3_nt: TGTGCCAGCAGTTCGGGACTAGGTAATGAGCAGTTCTTC; cdr3_aa: CASSSGLGNEQFF
v_call: TRBV29-1; clone_size: .; j_call: TRBJ2-1; d_call: .; cdr3_nt: TGCAGCGTTGAAGAGGAGGGGAAATCCTACAATGAGCAGTTCTTC; cdr3_aa: CSVEEEGKSYNEQFF
v_call: TRBV7-9; clone_size: .; j_call: TRBJ1-1; d_call: .; cdr3_nt: TGTGCCAGCAGCTTTGGATACAGGGTTGAAGCTTTCTTT; cdr3_aa: CASSFGYRVEAFF
v_call: TRBV19; clone_size: few; j_call: TRBJ1-2; d_call: TRBD1; cdr3_nt: TGTGCCATTTGGGACAGGGTGGCAGGCTACACCTTC; cdr3_aa: CAIWDRVAGYTF
v_call: TRBV5-4; clone_size: .; j_call: TRBJ1-2; d_call: TRBD1; cdr3_nt: TGTGCCAGCAGCTGGGGGGAGACAGGGGAAAGGTATGGCTACACCTTC; cdr3_aa: CASSWGETGERYGYTF
v_call: TRBV7-2; clone_size: .; j_call: TRBJ2-1; d_call: .; cdr3_nt: TGTGCCAGCAGCCCCGGGCTTGAGCAGTTCTTC; cdr3_aa: CASSPGLEQFF
v_call: TRBV13; clone_size: .; j_call: TRBJ2-7; d_call: .; cdr3_nt: TGTGCCAGCAGCCCTCGGGGGTCCTCCTACGAGCAGTACTTC; cdr3_aa: CASSPRGSSYEQYF
v_call: TRBV4-1; clone_size: .; j_call: TRBJ1-1; d_call: .; cdr3_nt: TGCGCCAGCAGCCAAGACCGAATTACTGAAGCTTTCTTT; cdr3_aa: CASSQDRITEAFF
v_call: TRBV7-6; clone_size: once; j_call: TRBJ2-7; d_call: .; cdr3_nt: TGTGCCAGCAGCTTAGATCCAGGGGTGGACGAGCAGTACTTC; cdr3_aa: CASSLDPGVDEQYF
v_call: TRBV10-2; clone_size: .; j_call: TRBJ1-4; d_call: .; cdr3_nt: TGCGCCAGCAGTGAGAAGCCGGGACCTTCTAATGAAAAACTGTTTTTT; cdr3_aa: CASSEKPGPSNEKLFF
v_call: TRBV28; clone_size: .; j_call: TRBJ2-1; d_call: TRBD1; cdr3_nt: TGTGCCAGCAGTTTAGGACAGGGGGCGGATGAGCAGTTCTTC; cdr3_aa: CASSLGQGADEQFF
v_call: TRBV9; clone_size: .; j_call: TRBJ2-5; d_call: .; cdr3_nt: TGTGCCAGCAGCGTAGGAGGAACAACCGCCCAAGAGACCCAGTACTTC; cdr3_aa: CASSVGGTTAQETQYF
v_call: TRBV30; clone_size: .; j_call: TRBJ2-7; d_call: .; cdr3_nt: TGTGCCTGGAGTTGGGACTCGGCCTACGAGCAGTACTTC; cdr3_aa: CAWSWDSAYEQYF
v_call: TRBV29-1; clone_size: .; j_call: TRBJ2-1; d_call: TRBD2; cdr3_nt: TGCAGCGTTGATAGTCCGGGGGGTTTCTACAATGAGCAGTTCTTC; cdr3_aa: CSVDSPGGFYNEQFF
v_call: TRBV5-6; clone_size: .; j_call: TRBJ2-7; d_call: TRBD1; cdr3_nt: TGTGCCAGCAGCCAGACAGGGGACTCCTACGAGCAGTACTTC; cdr3_aa: CASSQTGDSYEQYF
v_call: TRBV7-9; clone_size: .; j_call: TRBJ1-2; d_call: TRBD1; cdr3_nt: TGTGCCAGCAGCCCCCCTGGACAGGTCAACTATGGCTACACCTTC; cdr3_aa: CASSPPGQVNYGYTF
v_call: TRBV15; clone_size: .; j_call: TRBJ2-1; d_call: .; cdr3_nt: TGTGCCACCAGCCAACCACGTGATGAGCAGTTCTTC; cdr3_aa: CATSQPRDEQFF
v_call: TRBV19; clone_size: .; j_call: TRBJ1-5; d_call: .; cdr3_nt: TGTGCCAGTAGTACGTACAATCAGCCCCAGCATTTT; cdr3_aa: CASSTYNQPQHF
v_call: TRBV30; clone_size: .; j_call: TRBJ2-7; d_call: TRBD1; cdr3_nt: TGTGCCTGGGGGTTCGGACAGGGATACGAGCAGTACTTC; cdr3_aa: CAWGFGQGYEQYF
v_call: TRBV6-6; clone_size: .; j_call: TRBJ2-1; d_call: TRBD2; cdr3_nt: TGTGCCAGCAGTTACCTTCGACTAGCGGCCTACAATGAGCAGTTCTTC; cdr3_aa: CASSYLRLAAYNEQFF
v_call: TRBV19; clone_size: .; j_call: TRBJ2-5; d_call: TRBD2; cdr3_nt: TGTGCCAGTAGCACCGCGGCGGGGGGGTACGAGACCCAGTACTTC; cdr3_aa: CASSTAAGGYETQYF
v_call: TRBV7-8; clone_size: .; j_call: TRBJ2-7; d_call: .; cdr3_nt: TGTGCCAGCAGCCCCACTCACGCCGAGCAGTACTTC; cdr3_aa: CASSPTHAEQYF
v_call: TRBV6-5; clone_size: few; j_call: TRBJ2-2; d_call: TRBD1; cdr3_nt: TGTGCCAGCAGCTCTACAGGGGGCAACACCGGGGAGCTGTTTTTT; cdr3_aa: CASSSTGGNTGELFF
v_call: TRBV4-1; clone_size: .; j_call: TRBJ1-5; d_call: .; cdr3_nt: TGCGCCAGCAGCCGAGGACAGAGCAATCAGCCCCAGCATTTT; cdr3_aa: CASSRGQSNQPQHF
v_call: TRBV29-1; clone_size: few; j_call: TRBJ2-5; d_call: .; cdr3_nt: TGCAGCTGTACCCTAGGCTCGAGGGAAGAGACCCAGTACTTC; cdr3_aa: CSCTLGSREETQYF
v_call: TRBV23-1; clone_size: .; j_call: TRBJ1-6; d_call: .; cdr3_nt: TGCGCCAGCAGTCAATCGTGCGGAAGACATAATTCACCCCTCCACTTT; cdr3_aa: CASSQSCGRHNSPLHF
v_call: TRBV5-1; clone_size: .; j_call: TRBJ1-1; d_call: .; cdr3_nt: TGCGCCAGCAGCTTGAATCGGATGAACACTGAAGCTTTCTTT; cdr3_aa: CASSLNRMNTEAFF
v_call: TRBV7-2; clone_size: .; j_call: TRBJ2-5; d_call: .; cdr3_nt: TGTGCCAGCAGCCCACCACGGGTCGGGGGAGCGGAGACCCAGTACTTC; cdr3_aa: CASSPPRVGGAETQYF
v_call: TRBV11-2; clone_size: .; j_call: TRBJ2-1; d_call: .; cdr3_nt: TGTGCCAGCAGCTTAGTGAGCCAGGAGGCAGAGCAGTTCTTC; cdr3_aa: CASSLVSQEAEQFF
v_call: TRBV7-9; clone_size: .; j_call: TRBJ2-5; d_call: .; cdr3_nt: TGTGCCAGCAGCCCGCGTTCCGGGACAACCTGGGGAGAGACCCAGTACTTC; cdr3_aa: CASSPRSGTTWGETQYF
v_call: TRBV6-5; clone_size: .; j_call: TRBJ1-2; d_call: .; cdr3_nt: TGTGCCAGCAGTTACTCGATTGGCGATGGCTACACCTTC; cdr3_aa: CASSYSIGDGYTF
v_call: TRBV27; clone_size: .; j_call: TRBJ1-1; d_call: .; cdr3_nt: TGTGCCAGCACCACCTCTTCCGGGGTGGATGAAGCTTTCTTT; cdr3_aa: CASTTSSGVDEAFF
v_call: TRBV27; clone_size: .; j_call: TRBJ2-7; d_call: .; cdr3_nt: TGTGCCAGCAGTACAGGGTTTGGCGAGCAGTACTTC; cdr3_aa: CASSTGFGEQYF